The entry below describes one TCR beta chain. The antigen remains undetermined. These data are taken from a study of T cells in narcolepsy. As for the study in general: Patients with NT1 or NT2 and healthy control donors were enrolled.

Assay: immunoSEQ multiplex PCR; the TCRdb copy retains only in-frame clones and omits some. The sample contains about 40,000 clones, about 91% of which appear only once. The CDR3 is 15 amino acids. The V gene lost 0 bases and the J gene lost 8 bases, with 14 bases spanning the gap. CDR1 is SGHVS, CDR2 FNYEAQ, per germline. The study, taken as a whole, reports: Reportedly, autoreactive clonotypes were serially detected in patients' blood but not controls'. Same-patient CSF and blood CD4+ T cell clonotypes included HCRT-specific and TRIB2-specific autoreactive ones. In some patient and control memory CD4+ samples, autoreactive clones were absent.

The sequencing input was CD45RA- memory CD4+ T cells from PBMCs. The source of this sequence is a human donor with narcolepsy. V gene TRBV7-6 combines with J gene TRBJ2-1; D uncertain. The CDR3, as DNA: TGTGCCAGCAGCTTAGCAAACAGCCCATGGGATGAGCAGTTCTTC. This codes for CASSLANSPWDEQFF.